One sample yielded the 4 T cell receptor beta chains listed below, sequenced in a study of blood T cell repertoires in COVID-19. This table comes from immunoSEQ multiplex PCR, and its TCRdb copy is limited to in-frame clones, with some not included. The sample includes roughly 250,000 clones, around 82% of them seen just once. Sequenced sample: peripheral blood. The origin of the receptors is a person between 65 and 80 years old with COVID-19, enrolled during active disease.

The gene calls are TRBV6-5 and TRBJ1-1; no reliable D call. The CDR3 contains 11 residues. With 6 bases removed from V and 10 bases from J, the gap between germline ends came to 12 bases. CDR1 and CDR2 (germline): MNHEY, SVGAGI. The CDR3, as DNA: TGTGCCAGCAGGTTAGAAAGCGTAGCTTTCTTT. Translating gives CASRLESVAFF.

This chain links TRBV30 with TRBJ2-7, with D possibly matching TRBD1 (5 bases). V lost 0 bases, J lost 12 bases, and 15 bases lay in between. Looked up from germline, CDR1 is GTSNPN and CDR2 is SVGIG (reference sequence). The CDR3 consists of 12 residues. CDR3 loop: CAWSVLGERPYF. CDR3 nucleotides: TGTGCCTGGAGTGTATTAGGGGAACGGCCGTACTTC.

V usage is TRBV7-9 and J usage is TRBJ2-7, with 9 positions matching TRBD2. Germline CDR1 and CDR2: SEHNR and FQNEAQ (reference sequence). The CDR3 sequence is 18 residues long. The ends lost 5 bases at V and 1 base at J; junction bases unmatched: 15. CDR3 DNA sequence: TGTGCCAGCAGCCCTGGACGGAGGCTAGCGGGGCGTTCCTACGAGCAGTACTTC. Protein product: CASSPGRRLAGRSYEQYF.

J is TRBJ2-6 and V is TRBV5-5; unclear D gene. The CDR3 covers 15 residues. Per the germline V gene, CDR1 is SGHKS and CDR2 is YYEKEE (reference sequence). V lost 4 bases and J 1 base, leaving 9 bases between the germline ends. CDR3 bases: TGTGCCAGCAGCCCCGCGCTTTCTGGGGCCAACGTCCTGACTTTC. Protein product: CASSPALSGANVLTF.